This T cell receptor beta chain was captured by sequencing in a study of CD8 T cells in ankylosing spondylitis. Study-level results: Reportedly, matched ankylosing spondylitis synovial fluid was significantly enriched for disease-linked clones.

In its sample, this clonotype was seen many times. The antigen is undetermined. TCRdb analysed the 5' RACE reads with MiXCR anew, one entry per CDR3 protein. Of hundreds of thousands of distinct CDR3 sequences in the sample, around 25% were seen once. Deletions cut 3 bases from V and 3 bases from J, with 11 bases between. This CDR3 has 14 residues. Germline V gene sequence: CDR1 SGHDT, CDR2 YYEEEE. The clonotype originates from a male donor with ankylosing spondylitis or in good health (not recorded which). The gene calls are TRBV5-6 and TRBJ2-3; D perhaps matches TRBD1 (6 bases). Sequences were obtained from blood, either unsorted or a sorted T cell fraction (not recorded which). In DNA, the CDR3 is TGTGCCAGCAGCTATTCGACAGGTACAGATACGCAGTATTTT. Its translation is CASSYSTGTDTQYF.